The rows below give T cell receptor beta chains drawn from one sample of a study of resident and recirculating memory T cells in vitiligo. The table came from immunoSEQ multiplex PCR; TCRdb's copy has only in-frame clones and leaves some out. This sample has 40,000 to 50,000 clones, with about nine tenths found just once. Sequences were obtained from blood. The receptor set was obtained from a male donor with vitiligo. Both conserved end residues are trimmed from each CDR3. A D gene is named only where the DNA matches it firmly.

v_gene,j_gene,d_gene,CDR3aa
TRBV30,TRBJ2-3,.,AWSVGLATDTQY
TRBV7-9,TRBJ1-1,.,ASSLEVGGTEAF
TRBV19,TRBJ1-1,.,ASNQGLDTEAF
TRBV7-3,TRBJ1-2,.,ASSLDSLYGYT
TRBV30,TRBJ1-3,TRBD1,AWSPRLGTGFYRDTIY
TRBV5-1,TRBJ2-3,.,ASSLVADTDTQY
TRBV4-1,TRBJ2-7,TRBD1,ASSQEARQGSYEQY
TRBV27,TRBJ1-2,.,ASSTTVDYGYT
TRBV27,TRBJ2-7,.,ASSLLGWESGYEQY
TRBV7-2,TRBJ2-7,.,ASSLVWGRDEQY
TRBV5-5,TRBJ1-2,TRBD1,ASSLTGTGVDGYT
TRBV10-3,TRBJ2-7,TRBD1,ATGRTGEKLPTFHEQY
TRBV18,TRBJ1-1,.,ASSPLTSNTEAF
TRBV6-5,TRBJ1-2,.,ASSYRRLSYGYT
TRBV6-1,TRBJ1-2,TRBD1,ASSEAGQSWYGYT